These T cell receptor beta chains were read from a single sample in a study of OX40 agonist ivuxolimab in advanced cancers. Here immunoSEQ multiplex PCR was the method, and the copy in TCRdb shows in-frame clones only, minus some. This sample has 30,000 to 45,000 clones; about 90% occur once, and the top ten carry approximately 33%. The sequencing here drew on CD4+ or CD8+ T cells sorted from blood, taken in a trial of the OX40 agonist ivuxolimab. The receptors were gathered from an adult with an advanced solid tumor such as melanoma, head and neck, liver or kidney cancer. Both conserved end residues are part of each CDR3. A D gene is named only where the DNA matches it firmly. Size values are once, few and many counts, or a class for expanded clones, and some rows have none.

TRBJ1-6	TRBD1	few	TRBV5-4	CASSLGGGSGSPLHF	TGTGCCAGCAGCTTGGGAGGGGGCTCGGGGTCACCCCTCCACTTT
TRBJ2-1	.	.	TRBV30	CAWSKDLYNEQFF	TGTGCCTGGAGTAAAGACCTTTACAATGAGCAGTTCTTC
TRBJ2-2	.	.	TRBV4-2	CASSQDWSGELFF	TGTGCCAGCAGCCAAGATTGGAGCGGGGAGCTGTTTTTT
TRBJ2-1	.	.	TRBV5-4	CASSPGGSGNYNEQFF	TGTGCCAGCAGCCCCGGGGGCAGCGGGAACTACAATGAGCAGTTCTTC
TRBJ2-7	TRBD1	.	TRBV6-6	CASSRDRSSYEQYF	TGTGCCAGCAGCAGGGACAGAAGCTCCTACGAGCAGTACTTC
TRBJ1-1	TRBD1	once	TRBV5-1	CASSLQGSTEAFF	TGCGCCAGCAGCTTACAGGGGTCCACTGAAGCTTTCTTT
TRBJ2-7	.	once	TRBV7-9	CASSVGGGDEQYF	TGTGCCAGCAGCGTAGGAGGCGGCGACGAGCAGTACTTC
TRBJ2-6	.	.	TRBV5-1	CASSLGNSGANVLTF	TGCGCCAGCAGCCTAGGGAACTCTGGGGCCAACGTCCTGACTTTC
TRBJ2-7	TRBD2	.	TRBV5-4	CASSLLLAGGSYEQYF	TGTGCCAGCAGCCTCCTCCTAGCGGGGGGGTCCTACGAGCAGTACTTC
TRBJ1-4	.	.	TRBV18	CASSPLAPGVNNEKLFF	TGTGCCAGCTCACCTCTCGCTCCGGGTGTGAATAATGAAAAACTGTTTTTT
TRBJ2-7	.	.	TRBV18	CASSPETYEQYF	TGTGCCAGCTCACCGGAGACCTACGAGCAGTACTTC
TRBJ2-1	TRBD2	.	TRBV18	CASSPPGLADNEQFF	TGTGCCAGCTCACCACCTGGACTAGCGGACAATGAGCAGTTCTTC
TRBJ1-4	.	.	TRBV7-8	CASSPQETNEKLFF	TGTGCCAGCAGCCCACAGGAGACTAATGAAAAACTGTTTTTT
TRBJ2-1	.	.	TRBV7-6	CASTLGSLGEQFF	TGTGCCAGCACCCTAGGGAGCTTGGGTGAGCAGTTCTTC
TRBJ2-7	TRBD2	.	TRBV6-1	CASSELLAGGIIYEQYF	TGTGCCAGCAGTGAATTGCTAGCGGGAGGGATCATCTACGAGCAGTACTTC
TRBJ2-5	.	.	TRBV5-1	CASSLGPGTRETQYF	TGCGCCAGCAGCCTGGGCCCCGGGACGAGGGAGACCCAGTACTTC
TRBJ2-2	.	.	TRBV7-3	CASSLATPSGTGELFF	TGTGCCAGCAGCTTAGCCACCCCGTCCGGCACCGGGGAGCTGTTTTTT
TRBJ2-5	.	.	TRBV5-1	CASSFGNGGQETQYF	TGCGCCAGCAGCTTCGGGAATGGCGGCCAAGAGACCCAGTACTTC
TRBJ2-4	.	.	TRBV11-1	CASSFRAKNIQYF	TGTGCCAGCAGCTTTCGAGCCAAAAACATTCAGTACTTC
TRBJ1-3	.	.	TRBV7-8	CASSWGAARSGNTIYF	TGTGCCAGCAGCTGGGGTGCGGCCCGCTCTGGAAACACCATATATTTT
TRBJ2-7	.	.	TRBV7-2	CASSRSSYEQYF	TGTGCCAGCAGCCGAAGCTCCTACGAGCAGTACTTC
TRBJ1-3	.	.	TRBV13	CASSRGGRGNTIYF	TGTGCCAGCAGTAGGGGAGGGCGAGGAAACACCATATATTTT
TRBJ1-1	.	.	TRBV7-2	CASSINTEAFF	TGTGCCAGCAGCATTAATACGGAAGCTTTCTTT
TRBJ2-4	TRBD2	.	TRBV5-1	CASSSGLASDIQYF	TGCGCCAGCAGCTCGGGACTAGCGTCGGACATTCAGTACTTC
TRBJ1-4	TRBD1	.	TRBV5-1	CASSPGQDATNEKLFF	TGCGCCAGCAGCCCGGGACAGGATGCAACTAATGAAAAACTGTTTTTT
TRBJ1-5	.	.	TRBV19	CASSTGQTFNQPQHF	TGTGCCAGTAGTACCGGACAAACTTTCAATCAGCCCCAGCATTTT
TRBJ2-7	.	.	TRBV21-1	CASSKSGREGSYEQYF	TGTGCCAGCAGCAAATCCGGGCGGGAGGGTTCCTACGAGCAGTACTTC